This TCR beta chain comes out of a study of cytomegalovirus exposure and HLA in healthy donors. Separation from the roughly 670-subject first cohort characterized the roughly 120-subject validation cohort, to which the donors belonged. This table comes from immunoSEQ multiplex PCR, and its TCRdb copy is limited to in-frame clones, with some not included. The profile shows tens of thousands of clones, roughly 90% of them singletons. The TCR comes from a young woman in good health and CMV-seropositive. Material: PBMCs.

The CDR3 nucleotides are TGTGCCAGCAGCTTGGAGCGGAGCTACAATGAGCAGTTCTTC. Translating gives CASSLERSYNEQFF. This chain joins TRBV5-4 and TRBJ2-1, with a possible D match to TRBD2 (5 bases). Germline V CDR1 and CDR2: SGHNT, YYREEE (reference sequence). V was clipped by 0 bases and J by 3 bases, with 7 bases between them. The length of the CDR3 is 14 residues.